This T cell receptor (beta chain) emerged from a study of post-analysis software for immune sequencing data. Study-wide context: The disease courses spanned relapsing-remitting, secondary progressive and progressive-relapsing forms of multiple sclerosis. The study's findings and limits: Strong co-clustering by F measure was seen for same-batch samples. Patients used several TRBV segments, including TRBV5-6, TRBV5-1 and TRBV20-1, more often than controls.

The germline V gene encodes CDR1 SQVTM and CDR2 ANQGSEA. The CDR3 is made up of 13 amino acids. The V end was cut by 2 bases, the J end by 4 bases, with 12 bases between. Tagging with unique molecular identifiers was a feature of the TCR beta cDNA libraries. T cells numbering roughly 1 to 10 million yielded cDNA molecules that totaled approximately 500,000. TCRdb redid the calling of the PCR reads with MiXCR, one entry per CDR3 protein. The sample yields a few hundred thousand distinct CDR3 sequences, less than 35% seen once. Points on this clonotype: Its antigen is currently unknown.

The rearrangement joins TRBV29-1 to TRBJ2-7; the D call may be TRBD1 or TRBD2 (5 bases each). Sequenced sample: blood. The sequence was obtained from a girl aged 10 to 17 with multiple sclerosis. CDR3 sequence reads: CSVESPGSYEQYF. CDR3 bases: TGCAGCGTTGAAAGCCCAGGGAGTTACGAGCAGTACTTC.